This paragraph covers one T cell receptor (beta chain) sequence. The record originates from a study of response to subunit inactivated influenza vaccine. TCRdb processed the RT-PCR reads anew with MiXCR; each CDR3 protein has one entry. The table records 560,000 or so distinct CDR3 sequences, around 8% of them present only once. The CDR3 is made up of 16 amino acids. The V gene's germline CDR1 is SGHTA and CDR2 FQGNSA. Trimming took off 2 bases at V and 3 bases at J, with 14 bases between the two ends. The rearrangement links TRBV7-2 to TRBJ2-1; D ambiguous. This specimen consisted of PBMCs from blood, obtained less than 25 months after vaccination. The clonotype originates from a man between 50 and 75 years old who received an inactivated influenza vaccine. The chain's CDR3 is CASSLTPNVLYNEQFF. CDR3 coding DNA: TGTGCCAGCAGCTTAACCCCCAACGTACTCTACAATGAGCAGTTCTTC.